This is a list of T cell receptor beta chains from one sample in a study of CD8 T cells in Susac syndrome. Using its own MiXCR run on the immunoSEQ multiplex PCR reads, TCRdb lists one record per CDR3 protein. The sample lists about 160,000 distinct CDR3 sequences; 93% were seen once. The sample comprised CD4+ T cells from PBMCs. All receptors come from a human donor in good health. The CDR3 runs from the conserved cysteine through the conserved F or W. A D gene is named only where the DNA matches it firmly. Expanded clones get a size class; other rows say once, few or many, or leave the size out.

j_gene,v_gene,d_gene,abundance,len,CDR3aa,CDR3nt
TRBJ1-2,TRBV10-3,.,.,14,CAISDRLDGPSYTF,TGTGCCATCAGTGATAGACTGGACGGCCCCAGCTACACCTTC
TRBJ2-3,TRBV5-4,.,.,13,CASSLVPTDTQYF,TGTGCCAGCAGCTTGGTACCAACTGATACGCAGTATTTT
TRBJ1-6,TRBV30,.,.,14,CACDGASYNSPLHF,TGTGCCTGCGACGGTGCCTCCTATAATTCACCCCTCCACTTT
TRBJ1-2,TRBV29-1,.,.,14,CSVERQLTRYGYTF,TGCAGCGTTGAAAGACAGTTGACTCGATATGGCTACACCTTC
TRBJ1-1,TRBV20-1,.,.,14,CSARVQGRGPEAFF,TGCAGTGCTAGAGTCCAGGGTCGGGGGCCTGAAGCTTTCTTT
TRBJ2-1,TRBV30,.,.,13,CAWSVNRYNEQFF,TGTGCCTGGAGTGTAAACAGATACAATGAGCAGTTCTTC
TRBJ2-7,TRBV12-3/TRBV12-4,.,.,13,CASSRTSFYEQYF,TGTGCCAGCAGTCGCACCTCTTTCTACGAGCAGTACTTC
TRBJ2-2,TRBV5-1,.,.,14,CASTPTANTGELFF,TGCGCCAGCACCCCGACAGCGAACACCGGGGAGCTGTTTTTT
TRBJ1-5,TRBV3-1,.,.,12,CASSQGEQPQHF,TGTGCCAGCAGCCAAGGGGAGCAGCCCCAGCATTTT
TRBJ2-7,TRBV6-5,.,.,14,CASSYSLGYYEQYF,TGTGCCAGCAGTTACTCGTTAGGGTACTACGAGCAGTACTTC
TRBJ1-1,TRBV6-2/TRBV6-3,.,.,15,CASTSYGQGVTEAFF,TGTGCCAGCACCTCATATGGTCAGGGAGTCACTGAAGCTTTCTTT
TRBJ2-4,TRBV19,.,.,15,CASSILGSLENIQYF,TGTGCCAGTAGTATCTTGGGGAGCCTCGAAAACATTCAGTACTTC
TRBJ2-4,TRBV7-3,TRBD2,.,16,CASSLTSGGAGNIQYF,TGTGCCAGCAGCTTAACTAGCGGGGGGGCTGGAAACATTCAGTACTTC
TRBJ2-7,TRBV7-2,.,.,13,CASSLDARYEQYF,TGTGCCAGCAGCTTAGACGCCCGCTACGAGCAGTACTTC
TRBJ1-5,TRBV2,.,.,13,CASMIESNQPQHF,TGTGCCAGCATGATAGAAAGCAATCAGCCCCAGCATTTT
TRBJ1-2,TRBV3-1,.,.,14,CASSPMTVLYGYTF,TGTGCCAGCAGCCCTATGACAGTACTCTATGGCTACACCTTC
TRBJ2-7,TRBV30,.,.,11,CAWRMRRGQYF,TGTGCCTGGAGGATGAGGAGGGGGCAGTACTTC
TRBJ1-5,TRBV4-1,TRBD1,.,17,CASSQRRGQGQNQPQHF,TGCGCCAGCAGCCAAAGACGGGGACAGGGTCAAAATCAGCCCCAGCATTTT
TRBJ2-1,TRBV7-9,.,.,18,CASSLGALERFSYNEQFF,TGTGCCAGCAGCTTAGGGGCGTTGGAAAGGTTCTCCTACAATGAGCAGTTCTTC
TRBJ1-3,TRBV30,.,once,14,CAWSDTGYGNTIYF,TGTGCCTGGAGTGACACAGGGTACGGAAACACCATATATTTT
TRBJ2-1,TRBV20-1,.,.,15,CSAREFSGSGDEQFF,TGCAGTGCTAGAGAGTTCAGCGGATCGGGGGACGAGCAGTTCTTC
TRBJ1-5,TRBV5-6,.,.,18,CASSRGGGRWVSNQPQHF,TGTGCCAGCAGCCGGGGCGGGGGCAGGTGGGTTAGCAATCAGCCCCAGCATTTT
TRBJ2-7,TRBV2,.,.,13,CASSSGFSYEQYF,TGTGCCAGCAGCTCCGGGTTCTCCTACGAGCAGTACTTC